The T cell receptor beta chain described here comes from a study of cytomegalovirus exposure and HLA in healthy donors. Whole-study results and caveats: A later analysis by the authors found several of the most significant clusters apparently linked to common viral pathogens. Later analysis reportedly placed an Asian-associated ancestry cluster below the roughly 690-donor mean in N-insertions.

Remarks on this clone: The antigen is undetermined.

Germline V gives CDR1 MNHNY, CDR2 SVGAGI (reference sequence). Trimming removed 2 bases from V and 7 bases from J; junction bases left unmatched: 8. This CDR3 contains 15 residues. Both 60 Vbeta primers and 13 Jbeta primers went into the PCR. TCRdb's table, derived via immunoSEQ multiplex PCR, lists solely in-frame clones and lacks some. This sample's table reports about 78,000 clones. The clonotype was recovered from a female donor in good health and CMV-seropositive. The material sequenced was PBMCs. The gene calls are TRBV6-6 and TRBJ1-2; 9 bases align to TRBD1. This CDR3 reads CASSYTTGGSSGYTF. The DNA for the CDR3 is TGTGCCAGCAGTTACACTACAGGGGGCTCAAGTGGCTACACCTTC.